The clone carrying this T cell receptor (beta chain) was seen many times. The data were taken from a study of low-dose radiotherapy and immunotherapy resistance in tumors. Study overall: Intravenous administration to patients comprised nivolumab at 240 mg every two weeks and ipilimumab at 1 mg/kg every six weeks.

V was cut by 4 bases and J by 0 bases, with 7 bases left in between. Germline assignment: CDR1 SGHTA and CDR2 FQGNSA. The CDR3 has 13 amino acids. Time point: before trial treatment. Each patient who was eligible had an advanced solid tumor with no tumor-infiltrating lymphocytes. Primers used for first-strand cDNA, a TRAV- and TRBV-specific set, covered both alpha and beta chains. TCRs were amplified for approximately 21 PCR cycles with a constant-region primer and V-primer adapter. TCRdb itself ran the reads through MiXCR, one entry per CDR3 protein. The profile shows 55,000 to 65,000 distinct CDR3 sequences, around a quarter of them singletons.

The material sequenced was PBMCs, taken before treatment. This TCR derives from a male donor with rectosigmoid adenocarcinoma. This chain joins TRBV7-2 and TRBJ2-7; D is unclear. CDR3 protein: CASSSTHSYEQYF. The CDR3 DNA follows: TGTGCCAGCAGCTCGACCCACTCCTACGAGCAGTACTTC.